This record concerns one T cell receptor (beta chain) sequence. This entry belongs to a study of blood T cell repertoires in COVID-19. Whole-study context: From the United States, Italy and Spain came samples of acute and convalescent COVID-19. T cells, B-cell-depleted T cells, or PBMCs provided the cDNA or gDNA that served as material.

Trimming at V came to 3 bases and at J to 6 bases, leaving 8 bases not matched to a gene. Germline-derived CDR1 and CDR2 are SGHRS and YFSETQ. This CDR3 spans 15 amino acids. The method was immunoSEQ multiplex PCR; TCRdb's version includes in-frame clones alone and lacks a portion of them. In the table there are about 59,000 clones, 85% of which are singletons. This TCR was sampled from a human donor in a cohort sampled during active COVID-19. Material for sequencing was peripheral blood. This chain links TRBV5-1 with TRBJ2-2, with 7 bases fitting TRBD2. CDR3 sequence (DNA): TGCGCCAGCAGCTCAGGACTAGTAACCGCCGGGGAGCTGTTTTTT. Encoded protein: CASSSGLVTAGELFF.